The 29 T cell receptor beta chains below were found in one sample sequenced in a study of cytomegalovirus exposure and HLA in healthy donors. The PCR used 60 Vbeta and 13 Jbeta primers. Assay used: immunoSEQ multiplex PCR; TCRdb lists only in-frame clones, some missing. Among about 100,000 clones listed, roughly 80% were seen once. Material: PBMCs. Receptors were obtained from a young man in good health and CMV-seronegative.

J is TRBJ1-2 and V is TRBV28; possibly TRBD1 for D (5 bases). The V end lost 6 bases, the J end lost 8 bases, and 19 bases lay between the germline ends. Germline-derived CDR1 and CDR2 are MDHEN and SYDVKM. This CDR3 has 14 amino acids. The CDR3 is CASSPSQDLEGYTF. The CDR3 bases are TGTGCCAGCAGCCCCTCACAGGATCTGGAAGGCTACACCTTC.

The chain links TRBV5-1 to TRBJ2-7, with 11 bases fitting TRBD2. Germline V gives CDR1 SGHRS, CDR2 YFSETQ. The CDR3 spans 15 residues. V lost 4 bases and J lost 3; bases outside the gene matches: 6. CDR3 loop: CASSNRLAGNYEQYF. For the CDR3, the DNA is TGCGCCAGCAGCAACCGACTAGCGGGAAACTACGAGCAGTACTTC.

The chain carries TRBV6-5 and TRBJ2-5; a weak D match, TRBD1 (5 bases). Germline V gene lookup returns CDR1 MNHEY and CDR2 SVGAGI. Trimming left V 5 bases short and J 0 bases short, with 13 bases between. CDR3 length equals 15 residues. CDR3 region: CASSLLDTYQETQYF. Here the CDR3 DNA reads TGTGCCAGCAGTCTATTGGACACCTACCAAGAGACCCAGTACTTC.

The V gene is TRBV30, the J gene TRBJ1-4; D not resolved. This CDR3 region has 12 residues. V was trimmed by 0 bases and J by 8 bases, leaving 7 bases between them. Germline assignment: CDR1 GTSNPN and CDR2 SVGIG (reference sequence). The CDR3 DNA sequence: TGTGCCTGGAGTGTACTAAGAGAAAAACTGTTTTTT. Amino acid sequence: CAWSVLREKLFF.

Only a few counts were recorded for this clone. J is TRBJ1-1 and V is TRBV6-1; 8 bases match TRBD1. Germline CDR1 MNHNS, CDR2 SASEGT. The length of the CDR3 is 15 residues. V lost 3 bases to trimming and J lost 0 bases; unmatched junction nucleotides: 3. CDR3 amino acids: CASSDYRGLNTEAFF. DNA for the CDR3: TGTGCCAGCAGTGACTACAGGGGGTTGAACACTGAAGCTTTCTTT.

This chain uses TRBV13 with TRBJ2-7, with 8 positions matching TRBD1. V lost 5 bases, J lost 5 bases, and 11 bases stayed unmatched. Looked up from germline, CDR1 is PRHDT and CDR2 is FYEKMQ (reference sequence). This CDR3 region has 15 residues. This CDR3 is CASSVGQGYLNEQYF. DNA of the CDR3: TGTGCCAGCAGCGTCGGACAGGGATATCTCAACGAGCAGTACTTC.

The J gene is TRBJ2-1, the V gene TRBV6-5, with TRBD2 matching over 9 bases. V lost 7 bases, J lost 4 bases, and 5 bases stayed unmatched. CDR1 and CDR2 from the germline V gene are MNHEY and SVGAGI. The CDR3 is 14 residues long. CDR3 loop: CASTSSGVYNEQFF. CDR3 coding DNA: TGTGCCAGCACGTCTAGCGGGGTATACAATGAGCAGTTCTTC.

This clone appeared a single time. The CDR3 sequence: CATSKDRGLEQYF. CDR3 nucleotide sequence: TGTGCCACCAGCAAGGACAGGGGGCTTGAGCAGTACTTC. This rearrangement joins TRBV15 to TRBJ2-7; TRBD1 agrees at 11 bases. The CDR3 sequence is 13 residues long. The V and J ends lost 4 bases and 7 bases, in that order; junction bases with no gene match: 3. The V gene's germline CDR1 is LNHNV and CDR2 YYDKDF (reference sequence).

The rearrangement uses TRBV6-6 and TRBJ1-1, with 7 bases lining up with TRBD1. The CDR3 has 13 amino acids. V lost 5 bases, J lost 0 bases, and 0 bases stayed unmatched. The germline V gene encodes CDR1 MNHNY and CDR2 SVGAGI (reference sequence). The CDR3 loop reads CASSDRVNTEAFF. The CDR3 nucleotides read TGTGCCAGCAGTGACAGGGTGAACACTGAAGCTTTCTTT.

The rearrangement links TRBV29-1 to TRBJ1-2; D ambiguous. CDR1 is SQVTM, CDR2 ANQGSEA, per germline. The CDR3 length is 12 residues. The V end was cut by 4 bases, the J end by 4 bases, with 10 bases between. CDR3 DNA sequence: TGCAGCGTTGCCGACACGGCCTATGGCTACACCTTC. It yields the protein CSVADTAYGYTF.

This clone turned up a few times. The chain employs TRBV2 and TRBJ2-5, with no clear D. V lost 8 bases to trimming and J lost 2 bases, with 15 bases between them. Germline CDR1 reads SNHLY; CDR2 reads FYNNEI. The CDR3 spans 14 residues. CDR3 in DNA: TGTGCCAGCCGTGCGTGGCAGATACAAGAGACCCAGTACTTC. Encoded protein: CASRAWQIQETQYF. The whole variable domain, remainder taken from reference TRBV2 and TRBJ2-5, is EPEVTQTPSHQVTQMGQEVILRCVPISNHLYFYWYRQILGQKVEFLVSFYNNEISEKSEIFDDQFSVERPDGSNFTLKIRSTKLEDSAMYFCASRAWQIQETQYFGPGTRLLVL.

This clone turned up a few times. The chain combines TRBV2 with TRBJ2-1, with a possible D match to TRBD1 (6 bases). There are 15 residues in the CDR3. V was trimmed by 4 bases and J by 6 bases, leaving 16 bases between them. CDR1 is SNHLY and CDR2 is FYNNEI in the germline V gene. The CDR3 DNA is TGTGCCAGCAGTGCCCAGGACAGAGGCCGCAATGAGCAGTTCTTC. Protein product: CASSAQDRGRNEQFF.

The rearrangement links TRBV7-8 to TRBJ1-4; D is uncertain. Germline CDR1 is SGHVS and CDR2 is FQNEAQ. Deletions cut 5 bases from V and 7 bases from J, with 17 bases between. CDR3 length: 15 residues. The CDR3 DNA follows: TGTGCCAGCAGCCCGAGACGGACGGAGGGTGAAAAACTGTTTTTT. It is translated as CASSPRRTEGEKLFF.

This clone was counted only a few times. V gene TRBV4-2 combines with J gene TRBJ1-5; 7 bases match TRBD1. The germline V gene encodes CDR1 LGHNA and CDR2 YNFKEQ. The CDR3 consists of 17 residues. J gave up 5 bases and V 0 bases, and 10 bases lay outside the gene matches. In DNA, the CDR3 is TGTGCCAGCAGCCAAGAATGGACAGGAAGAGGTCATCAGCCCCAGCATTTT. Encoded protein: CASSQEWTGRGHQPQHF.

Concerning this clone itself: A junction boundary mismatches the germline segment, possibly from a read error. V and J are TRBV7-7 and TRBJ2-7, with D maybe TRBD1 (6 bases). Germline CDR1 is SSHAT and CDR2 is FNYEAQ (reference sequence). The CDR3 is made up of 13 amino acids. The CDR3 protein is CASSFGRGYEQYF. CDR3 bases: TGTGCTAGCAGCTTCGGCAGGGGCTACGAGCAGTACTTC.

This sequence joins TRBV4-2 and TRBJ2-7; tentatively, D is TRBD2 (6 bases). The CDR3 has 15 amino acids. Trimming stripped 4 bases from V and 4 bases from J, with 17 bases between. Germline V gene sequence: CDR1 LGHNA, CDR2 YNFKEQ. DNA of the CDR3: TGTGCCAGCAGCCTAACCCCAGCTGGAGGGTACGAGCAGTACTTC. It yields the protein CASSLTPAGGYEQYF.

CDR3 protein: CASSLVASGFYEQYF. CDR3 DNA sequence: TGTGCCAGCAGCTTAGTGGCTAGCGGGTTTTACGAGCAGTACTTC. The chain combines TRBV7-6 with TRBJ2-7; 8 nucleotides agree with TRBD2. There are 15 residues in the CDR3. V was clipped by 1 base and J by 4 bases; unmatched bases: 6. Germline V gene sequence: CDR1 SGHVS, CDR2 FNYEAQ.

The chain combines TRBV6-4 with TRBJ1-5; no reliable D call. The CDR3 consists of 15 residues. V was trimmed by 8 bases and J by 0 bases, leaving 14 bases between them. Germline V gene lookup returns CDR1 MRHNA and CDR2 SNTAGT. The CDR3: CASALHAGSNQPQHF. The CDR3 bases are TGTGCCAGCGCCCTTCATGCGGGTAGCAATCAGCCCCAGCATTTT.

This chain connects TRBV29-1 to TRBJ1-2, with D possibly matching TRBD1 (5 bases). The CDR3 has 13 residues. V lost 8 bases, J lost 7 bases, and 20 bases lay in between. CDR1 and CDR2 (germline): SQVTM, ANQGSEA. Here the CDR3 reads CSTQELMGGGYTF. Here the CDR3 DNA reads TGCAGCACCCAAGAACTAATGGGGGGTGGCTACACCTTC.

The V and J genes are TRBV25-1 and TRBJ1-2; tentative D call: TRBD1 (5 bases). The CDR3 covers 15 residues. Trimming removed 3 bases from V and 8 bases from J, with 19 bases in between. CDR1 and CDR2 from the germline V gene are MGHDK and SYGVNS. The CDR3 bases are TGTGCCAGCAGTGAGGAGGGGACCCCCCGTGGGGGCTACACCTTC. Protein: CASSEEGTPRGGYTF.

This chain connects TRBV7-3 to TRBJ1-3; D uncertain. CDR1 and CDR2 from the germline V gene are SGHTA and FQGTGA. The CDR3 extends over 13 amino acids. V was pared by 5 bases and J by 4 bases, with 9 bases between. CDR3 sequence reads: CASSLSEGNTIYF. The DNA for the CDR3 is TGTGCCAGCAGCCTATCGGAGGGAAACACCATATATTTT.

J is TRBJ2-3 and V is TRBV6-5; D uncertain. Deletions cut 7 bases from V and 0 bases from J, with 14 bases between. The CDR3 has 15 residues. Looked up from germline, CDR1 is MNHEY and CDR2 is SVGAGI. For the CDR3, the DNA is TGTGCCAGCACCCGGTACTCCTCTAGCACAGATACGCAGTATTTT. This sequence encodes CASTRYSSSTDTQYF.

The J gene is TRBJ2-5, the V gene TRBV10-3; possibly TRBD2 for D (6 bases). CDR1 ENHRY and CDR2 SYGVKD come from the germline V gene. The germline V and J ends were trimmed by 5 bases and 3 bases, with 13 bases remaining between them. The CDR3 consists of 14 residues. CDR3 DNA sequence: TGTGCCATCAGTAAAGGGACTTTCAAAGAGACCCAGTACTTC. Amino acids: CAISKGTFKETQYF.

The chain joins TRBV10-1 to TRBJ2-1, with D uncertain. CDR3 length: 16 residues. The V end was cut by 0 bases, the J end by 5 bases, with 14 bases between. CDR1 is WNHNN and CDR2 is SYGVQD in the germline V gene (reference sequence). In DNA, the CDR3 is TGCGCCAGCAGTGAGTCGACCAGCGTGACCGACAATGAGCAGTTCTTC. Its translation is CASSESTSVTDNEQFF.

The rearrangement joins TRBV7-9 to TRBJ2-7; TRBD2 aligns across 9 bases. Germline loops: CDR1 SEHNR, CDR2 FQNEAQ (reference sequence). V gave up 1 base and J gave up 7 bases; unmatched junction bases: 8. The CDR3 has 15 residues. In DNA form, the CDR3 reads TGTGCCAGCAGCTTAGTCCTAGCGGGGCGAGGGGAGCAGTACTTC. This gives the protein CASSLVLAGRGEQYF.

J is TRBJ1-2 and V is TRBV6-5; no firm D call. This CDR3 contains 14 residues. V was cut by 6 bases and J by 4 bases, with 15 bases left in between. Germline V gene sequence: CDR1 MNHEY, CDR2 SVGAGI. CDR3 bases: TGTGCCAGCAGACCCCCCGGCGGCTCCTATGGCTACACCTTC. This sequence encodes CASRPPGGSYGYTF.

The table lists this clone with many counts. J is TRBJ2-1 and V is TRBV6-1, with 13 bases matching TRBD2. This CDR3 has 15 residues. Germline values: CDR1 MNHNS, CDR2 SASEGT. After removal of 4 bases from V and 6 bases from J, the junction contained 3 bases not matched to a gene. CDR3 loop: CASSVTSGGANEQFF. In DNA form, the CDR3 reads TGTGCCAGCAGTGTAACTAGCGGGGGGGCCAATGAGCAGTTCTTC.

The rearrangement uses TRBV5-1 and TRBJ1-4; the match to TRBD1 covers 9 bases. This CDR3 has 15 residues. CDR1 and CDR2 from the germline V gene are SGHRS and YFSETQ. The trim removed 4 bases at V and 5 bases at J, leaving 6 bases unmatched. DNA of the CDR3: TGCGCCAGCAGCGACCCCGGGACAGGGAATGAAAAACTGTTTTTT. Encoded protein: CASSDPGTGNEKLFF.

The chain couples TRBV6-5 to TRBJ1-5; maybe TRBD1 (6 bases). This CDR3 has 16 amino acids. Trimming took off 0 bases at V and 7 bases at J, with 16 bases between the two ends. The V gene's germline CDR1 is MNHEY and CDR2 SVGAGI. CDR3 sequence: CASSYSKSRGSQPQHF. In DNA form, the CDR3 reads TGTGCCAGCAGTTACTCGAAGTCCAGGGGAAGCCAGCCCCAGCATTTT.